Below, 22 T cell receptor beta chains from the same sample are listed, as sequenced in a study of CD8+ T cells in alopecia areata. Sequencing templates came from extracted RNA that was reverse transcribed into cDNA. Here immunoSEQ multiplex PCR was the method, and the copy in TCRdb shows in-frame clones only, minus some. Among approximately 210,000 clones listed, roughly 66% were seen once. Sample treatment: oral pan-JAK inhibitor, 5-10 mg twice daily. Sample: CD4+ T cells sorted from blood, taken around week 42, from a patient treated with tofacitinib. The receptors come from a human donor with alopecia areata.

V usage is TRBV15 and J usage is TRBJ2-1; D is unclear. Germline V gene data show CDR1 as LNHNV and CDR2 as YYDKDF (reference sequence). This CDR3 region has 12 residues. V lost 1 base to trimming and J lost 10 bases, with 8 bases between them. As DNA, the CDR3 is TGTGCCACCAGCAGAGCTCATTTGGAGCAGTTCTTC. Its protein product is CATSRAHLEQFF.

The V and J genes are TRBV29-1 and TRBJ1-4, with a possible D match to TRBD1 (6 bases). Between the trimmed V and J ends, which lost 7 bases and 7 bases, there was a span of 16 bases. The CDR3 is made up of 13 amino acids. Germline lookup yields CDR1 SQVTM and CDR2 ANQGSEA. CDR3 amino acids: CSATDRPGEKLFF. The CDR3 region has the DNA TGCAGCGCCACTGACAGGCCAGGTGAAAAACTGTTTTTT. The whole variable domain, filled in from reference TRBV29-1 and TRBJ1-4, reads SAVISQKPSRDICQRGTSLTIQCQVDSQVTMMFWYRQQPGQSLTLIATANQGSEATYESGFVIDKFPISRPNLTFSTLTVSNMSPEDSSIYLCSATDRPGEKLFFGSGTQLSVL.

This clone qualifies as medium-sized. The chain uses TRBV6-4 and TRBJ2-1; the match to TRBD2 covers 13 bases. The V gene's germline CDR1 is MRHNA and CDR2 SNTAGT. This CDR3 region has 15 residues. The junction had 1 base not matched to a gene; V was cut back by 2 bases and J by 6 bases. The CDR3 DNA reads as TGTGCCAGCAGTGACACTAGCGGGGGGGCCAATGAGCAGTTCTTC. Amino acids: CASSDTSGGANEQFF.

V and J are TRBV29-1 and TRBJ1-1; D call uncertain. Trimming removed 4 bases at V and 4 bases at J, with 4 bases between. The CDR3 is made up of 10 amino acids. Germline CDR1 reads SQVTM; CDR2 reads ANQGSEA. The CDR3 is CSVGVTEAFF. The CDR3 nucleotides read TGCAGCGTTGGGGTCACTGAAGCTTTCTTT.

Remarks on this clone: Other DNA sequences in the sample encode the same CDR3. The J gene is TRBJ1-1, the V gene TRBV27; no firm D call. CDR1 and CDR2 (germline): MNHEY, SMNVEV (reference sequence). The length of the CDR3 is 13 residues. The ends were cut back, 3 bases at V and 1 base at J, with 6 bases in the middle. The CDR3 here is CASSLGRNTEAFF. The CDR3 DNA reads TGTGCCAGCAGTTTGGGGAGGAACACTGAAGCTTTCTTT.

The gene calls are TRBV7-9 and TRBJ2-2; 8 bases are a match to TRBD1. The V and J ends lost 5 bases and 6 bases, in that order; junction bases with no gene match: 14. CDR3 length: 17 amino acids. Germline lookup yields CDR1 SEHNR and CDR2 FQNEAQ (reference sequence). CDR3 amino acids: CASSVGGQGITAGELFF. The CDR3 DNA reads TGTGCCAGCAGCGTCGGAGGACAGGGTATAACGGCCGGGGAGCTGTTTTTT.

This chain joins TRBV7-2 and TRBJ2-7; TRBD2 agrees at 8 bases. Per germline, CDR1 SGHTA and CDR2 FQGNSA. The CDR3 runs 13 residues. V dropped 6 bases and J dropped 7; count of bases not matched to a gene: 8. Written as DNA, the CDR3 is TGTGCCAGCAGTTTAAGCGGGGGTGGGGAGCAGTACTTC. Its translation is CASSLSGGGEQYF.

The V call is TRBV5-6, the J call TRBJ2-3, with D tentatively TRBD2 (5 bases). The CDR3 has 14 residues. The germline V and J ends were trimmed by 0 bases and 5 bases, with 10 bases remaining between them. Germline assignment: CDR1 SGHDT and CDR2 YYEEEE. Here the CDR3 reads CASSLGLAKDTQYF. The CDR3 nucleotides read TGTGCCAGCAGCTTGGGTCTAGCAAAAGATACGCAGTATTTT.

The V gene is TRBV6-5, the J gene TRBJ1-2, with 7 bases aligning to TRBD1. The CDR3 spans 14 residues. Unmatched junction bases numbered 9, after V lost 6 bases and J lost 5 bases. In germline, CDR1 is MNHEY, CDR2 SVGAGI. CDR3 in amino acids: CASRDPGQTYGYTF. In nucleotides, the CDR3 is TGTGCCAGCAGGGATCCGGGACAGACTTATGGCTACACCTTC.

The CDR3 DNA follows: TGTGCCAGCAGCAGGGACACCGGCTACACCTTC. Translated: CASSRDTGYTF. The chain uses TRBV9 and TRBJ1-2; D perhaps matches TRBD1 (6 bases). The CDR3 loop spans 11 amino acids. The germline V gene encodes CDR1 SGDLS and CDR2 YYNGEE. Trimming removed 4 bases from V and 8 bases from J, with 9 bases in between.

The V call is TRBV19, the J call TRBJ1-5; the match to TRBD1 covers 7 bases. The CDR3 is 14 residues long. With V trimmed by 5 bases and J by 7 bases, 8 bases remained unmatched. Germline V CDR1 and CDR2: LNHDA, SQIVND (reference sequence). The CDR3 here is CASSFPDREQPQHF. The CDR3 DNA follows: TGTGCCAGTAGTTTTCCAGACAGGGAACAGCCCCAGCATTTT. The full variable domain, in which reference TRBV19 and TRBJ1-5 provide the parts outside the CDR3, is DGGITQSPKYLFRKEGQNVTLSCEQNLNHDAMYWYRQDPGQGLRLIYYSQIVNDFQKGDIAEGYSVSREKKESFPLTVTSAQKNPTAFYLCASSFPDREQPQHFGDGTRLSIL.

The chain joins TRBV19 to TRBJ1-1; 7 nucleotides line up with TRBD1. Trimming took 7 bases from V and 5 from J; bases not matched to a gene: 7. Germline lookup yields CDR1 LNHDA and CDR2 SQIVND (reference sequence). The CDR3 is 13 residues long. The CDR3 region has the DNA TGTGCCAGTACCCGAAGGGGGCTTACTGAAGCTTTCTTT. It encodes CASTRRGLTEAFF.

This clone appeared a few times. The chain employs TRBV4-3 and TRBJ2-1; the D gene could be TRBD1 or TRBD2 (5 bases each). The V end was cut by 0 bases, the J end by 8 bases, with 14 bases between. Germline V lookup: CDR1 LGHNA, CDR2 YSLEER. The CDR3 spans 15 residues. CDR3 nucleotide sequence: TGCGCCAGCAGCCAAGAGTCGGGACGGCTTCATGAGCAGTTCTTC. Encoded protein: CASSQESGRLHEQFF.

V is TRBV9 and J is TRBJ2-5; D may be TRBD1 or TRBD2 (5 bases each). CDR1 is SGDLS, CDR2 YYNGEE, per germline. The V end was cut by 6 bases, the J end by 0 bases, with 9 bases between. CDR3 length: 13 residues. The CDR3 nucleotides read TGTGCCAGCAAAGGGGAGTACCAAGAGACCCAGTACTTC. This translates into CASKGEYQETQYF.

This sequence joins TRBV29-1 and TRBJ2-2; no firm D call. The ends were cut back, 6 bases at V and 5 bases at J, with 7 bases in the middle. The length of the CDR3 is 11 residues. Germline CDR1 SQVTM, CDR2 ANQGSEA. CDR3 in DNA: TGCAGCGTGGGTGGAACCGGGGAGCTGTTTTTT. The encoded protein is CSVGGTGELFF.

The J gene is TRBJ1-3, the V gene TRBV2; maybe TRBD1 (5 bases). V shed 2 bases and J shed 0 bases, with 11 bases lying between them. The germline V gene encodes CDR1 SNHLY and CDR2 FYNNEI. The CDR3 extends over 16 amino acids. CDR3 sequence reads: CASSEWRGVSGNTIYF. CDR3 coding DNA: TGTGCCAGCAGTGAATGGAGGGGCGTCTCTGGAAACACCATATATTTT. Complete variable domain (other parts from reference TRBV2 and TRBJ1-3): EPEVTQTPSHQVTQMGQEVILRCVPISNHLYFYWYRQILGQKVEFLVSFYNNEISEKSEIFDDQFSVERPDGSNFTLKIRSTKLEDSAMYFCASSEWRGVSGNTIYFGEGSWLTVV.

The J gene is TRBJ2-5, the V gene TRBV29-1, with a possible D match to TRBD1 (6 bases). Per germline, CDR1 SQVTM and CDR2 ANQGSEA. V was cut by 7 bases and J by 2 bases, with 11 bases left in between. The CDR3 totals 12 residues. In DNA form, the CDR3 reads TGCAGCGCCTTACAGGGACAAGAGACCCAGTACTTC. Amino acid sequence: CSALQGQETQYF.

J is TRBJ1-1 and V is TRBV5-1; D is unclear. The V end was cut by 4 bases, the J end by 0 bases, with 4 bases between. From germline, CDR1 is SGHRS and CDR2 YFSETQ. The CDR3 is made up of 12 amino acids. CDR3 DNA sequence: TGCGCCAGCAGCATGGTGAACACTGAAGCTTTCTTT. It yields the protein CASSMVNTEAFF.

The V and J genes are TRBV30 and TRBJ2-7; TRBD2 aligns across 10 bases. CDR3 length equals 14 residues. Unmatched junction bases numbered 6, after V lost 3 bases and J lost 4 bases. Germline V gene lookup returns CDR1 GTSNPN and CDR2 SVGIG (reference sequence). Here the CDR3 reads CAWRIAGGPYEQYF. CDR3 DNA: TGTGCCTGGAGAATAGCGGGGGGTCCGTACGAGCAGTACTTC.

This chain joins TRBV27 and TRBJ1-2; D remains unclear. In germline, CDR1 is MNHEY, CDR2 SMNVEV (reference sequence). This CDR3 is built from 12 residues. Between the trimmed V and J ends, which lost 6 bases and 6 bases, there was a span of 11 bases. The CDR3 DNA reads TGTGCCAGCAGGCAGGACCGTAATGGCTACACCTTC. Its translation: CASRQDRNGYTF.

The rearrangement uses TRBV5-6 and TRBJ1-1; no clear D gene. The CDR3 consists of 18 residues. Germline CDR1 and CDR2: SGHDT and YYEEEE. V dropped 0 bases and J dropped 3 bases, with 21 bases sitting between them. The CDR3 reads CASSLAGSGFSWHTEAFF. Written as DNA, the CDR3 is TGTGCCAGCAGCTTGGCTGGGTCAGGTTTTAGTTGGCACACTGAAGCTTTCTTT.

This clone has just a few counts. The chain joins TRBV7-9 to TRBJ2-2; 7 bases map to TRBD1. Trimming at V came to 5 bases and at J to 3 bases, leaving 6 bases not matched to a gene. Germline V gene data show CDR1 as SEHNR and CDR2 as FQNEAQ (reference sequence). This CDR3 has 15 amino acids. The CDR3 DNA is TGTGCCAGCAGCAAAGACAGGGTGTACACCGGGGAGCTGTTTTTT. Its translation is CASSKDRVYTGELFF.